The clone carrying this T cell receptor beta chain counts as large. V lost 0 bases and J lost 5, with 20 bases in between. This CDR3 region has 17 residues. The V gene's germline CDR1 is MNHEY and CDR2 SVGAGI. These data come from a study of esophageal squamous cell carcinoma under preoperative chemotherapy. TCRdb fed the PCR reads into MiXCR, producing one record per CDR3 protein. The sample consists of some 32,000 distinct CDR3 sequences, 52% of them appearing once. Time point given: after preoperative PTX-NDP chemotherapy. The source of this sequence is a human donor with esophageal squamous cell carcinoma. The donor label of this sample is uncertain. Sampling was carried out from a patient given preoperative chemotherapy. The V call is TRBV6-5, the J call TRBJ2-7; D not certain. The CDR3 region is CASSYSFLRIPGHEQYF. CDR3 coding DNA: TGTGCCAGCAGTTACTCGTTTCTACGGATCCCCGGCCACGAGCAGTACTTC.